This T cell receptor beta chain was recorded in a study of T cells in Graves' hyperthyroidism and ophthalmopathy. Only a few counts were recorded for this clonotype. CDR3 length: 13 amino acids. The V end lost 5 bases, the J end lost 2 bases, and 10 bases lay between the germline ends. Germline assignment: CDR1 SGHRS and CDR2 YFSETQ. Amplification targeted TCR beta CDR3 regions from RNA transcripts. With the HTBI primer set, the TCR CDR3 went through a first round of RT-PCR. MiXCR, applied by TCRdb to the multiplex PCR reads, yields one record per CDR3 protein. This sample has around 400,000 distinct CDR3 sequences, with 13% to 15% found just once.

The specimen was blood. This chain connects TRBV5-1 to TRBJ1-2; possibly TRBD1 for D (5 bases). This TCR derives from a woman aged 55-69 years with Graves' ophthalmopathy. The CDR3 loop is CASSTDTNYGYTF. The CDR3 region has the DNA TGCGCCAGCAGTACGGACACCAACTATGGCTACACCTTC.